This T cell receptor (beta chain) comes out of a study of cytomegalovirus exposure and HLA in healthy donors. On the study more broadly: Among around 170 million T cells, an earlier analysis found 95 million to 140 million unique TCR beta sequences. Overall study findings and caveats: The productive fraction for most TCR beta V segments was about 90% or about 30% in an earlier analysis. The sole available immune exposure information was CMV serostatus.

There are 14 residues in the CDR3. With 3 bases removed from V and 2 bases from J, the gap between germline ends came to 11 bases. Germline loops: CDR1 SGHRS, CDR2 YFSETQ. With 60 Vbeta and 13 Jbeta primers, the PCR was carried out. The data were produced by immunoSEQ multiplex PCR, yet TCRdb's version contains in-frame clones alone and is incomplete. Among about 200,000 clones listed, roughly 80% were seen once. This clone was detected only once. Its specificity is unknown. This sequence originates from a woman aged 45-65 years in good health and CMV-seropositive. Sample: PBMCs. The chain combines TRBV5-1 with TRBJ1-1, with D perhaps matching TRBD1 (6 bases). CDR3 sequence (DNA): TGCGCCAGCAGCTCTGACAGGATCAACACTGAAGCTTTCTTT. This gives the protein CASSSDRINTEAFF.